This entry concerns a single T cell receptor (beta chain). Its antigen remains unidentified. This sample was included in a study of T cell responses to AZD1222 COVID-19 vaccine. Study findings and constraints: Only 5 or 6 people who got AZD1222 tested seropositive at baseline. It should be noted that donors were predominantly white British and more often female, and clonal diversity was possibly underestimated. Among spike-specific TCRs, nearly half reportedly target unmutated variant regions.

The CDR3 is 12 amino acids. V shed 11 bases, J shed 5 bases, and the junction held 6 bases outside the gene matches. Per the germline V gene, CDR1 is WNHNN and CDR2 is SYGVQD (reference sequence). Measured with immunoSEQ multiplex PCR; TCRdb has only the in-frame clones, and not every one. The profile covers 200,000 to 250,000 clones, with around 93% appearing a single time and approximately 1% taken by the ten largest. The gene calls are TRBV10-1 and TRBJ2-1; 7 bases map to TRBD2. The source material was peripheral blood, sampled on day 0 of MenACWY control vaccination. This TCR came from an adult in good health. The CDR3 nucleotides are TGCGCCGGTCGGGGAGGGAACAATGAGCAGTTCTTC. Amino acid sequence: CAGRGGNNEQFF.